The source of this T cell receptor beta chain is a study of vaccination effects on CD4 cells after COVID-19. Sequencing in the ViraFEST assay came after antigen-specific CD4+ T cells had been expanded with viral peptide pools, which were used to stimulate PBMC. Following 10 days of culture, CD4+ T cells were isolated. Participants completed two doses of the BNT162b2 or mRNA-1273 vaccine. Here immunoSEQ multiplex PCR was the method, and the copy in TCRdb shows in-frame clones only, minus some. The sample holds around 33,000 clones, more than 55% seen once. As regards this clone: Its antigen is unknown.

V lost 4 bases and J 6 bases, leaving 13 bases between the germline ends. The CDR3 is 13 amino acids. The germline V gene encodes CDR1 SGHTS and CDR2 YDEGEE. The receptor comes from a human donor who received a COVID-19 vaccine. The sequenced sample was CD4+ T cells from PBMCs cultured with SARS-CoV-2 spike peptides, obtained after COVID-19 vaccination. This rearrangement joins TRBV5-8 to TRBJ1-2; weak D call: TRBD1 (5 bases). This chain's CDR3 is CASSPGRVDGYTF. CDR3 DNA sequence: TGTGCCAGCAGCCCCGGCAGGGTAGATGGCTACACCTTC.